This passage covers 5 T cell receptor beta chains from one sample sequenced in a study of T-cell reconstitution after alpha-beta-depleted transplantation in children. Whole-study results and caveats: A year had passed since transplant, and T-cell counts and diversity by then came mostly from newly produced T cells.

TCRbeta library construction was performed incorporating unique molecular identifiers. A single record per CDR3 protein comes from TCRdb applying MiXCR to the PCR reads. Here the sample spans about 300,000 distinct CDR3 sequences, over 7.5% being singletons. Their recognized antigens are unknown. Here the sequenced sample was peripheral blood, taken 360 days after TCRalphabeta/CD19-depleted stem cell transplant. The receptors originated from a female patient younger than 10 who had a stem cell transplant for Fanconi anemia, so the T cells may come from the graft donor.

This clonotype was counted many times. The rearrangement links TRBV13 to TRBJ2-7, with 10 bases fitting TRBD2. There are 15 residues in the CDR3. J was trimmed by 2 bases and V by 5 bases; bases with no gene match: 6. Germline CDR1 reads PRHDT; CDR2 reads FYEKMQ (reference sequence). The DNA of the CDR3 is TGTGCCAGCAGCCGCGGACTAGCGGTGACCTACGAGCAGTACTTC. Translated: CASSRGLAVTYEQYF. Full variable domain (remainder filled in from reference TRBV13 and TRBJ2-7): AAGVIQSPRHLIKEKRETATLKCYPIPRHDTVYWYQQGPGQDPQFLISFYEKMQSDKGSIPDRFSAQQFSDYHSELNMSSLELGDSALYFCASSRGLAVTYEQYFGPGTRLTVT.

This clonotype appeared many times. The V and J genes are TRBV20-1 and TRBJ2-7; 7 nucleotides match TRBD2. The CDR3 runs to 13 residues. The V segment lost 7 bases and the J segment 3 bases; nucleotides outside the gene matches: 9. Germline V CDR1 and CDR2: DFQATT, SNEGSKA (reference sequence). The CDR3 spells CSVGVSGDYEQYF. CDR3 coding DNA: TGCAGTGTCGGGGTCAGCGGGGACTACGAGCAGTACTTC.

This clonotype was recorded a few times. The chain carries TRBV10-3 and TRBJ1-2, with D possibly being TRBD1 (6 bases). Per germline, CDR1 ENHRY and CDR2 SYGVKD. Trimming cost V 9 bases and J 0 bases, with 14 bases left between them. This CDR3 has 14 residues. The CDR3 loop is CAISDSSTNYGYTF. The CDR3 bases are TGTGCCATATCGGACAGCTCAACTAACTATGGCTACACCTTC.

This clonotype has at least ten counts. J is TRBJ2-3 and V is TRBV20-1, with 8 bases lining up with TRBD2. The CDR3 spans 14 residues. In germline, CDR1 is DFQATT, CDR2 SNEGSKA (reference sequence). The junction had 4 bases not matched to a gene; V was cut back by 3 bases and J by 2 bases. The CDR3 spells CSASGGGHTDTQYF. The DNA for the CDR3 is TGCAGTGCTAGTGGCGGGGGGCACACAGATACGCAGTATTTT.

This clonotype was counted ten times or more. The chain has TRBV11-2 and TRBJ2-7, with 7 bases that match TRBD2. This CDR3 has 14 amino acids. Looked up from germline, CDR1 is SGHAT and CDR2 is FQNNGV. The V and J ends lost 5 bases and 3 bases, in that order; junction bases with no gene match: 7. CDR3 sequence: CASSPRERGYEQYF. CDR3 nucleotides: TGTGCCAGCAGCCCGCGGGAGCGCGGCTACGAGCAGTACTTC.